The clone carrying this T cell receptor (beta chain) was recorded a few times. As yet, its antigen is unknown. The sample is drawn from a study of beta chain features in type 1 diabetes. As for the study in general: Taken together, all samples contributed approximately 110 million examined sorted cells. General study results and limits: Shorter templates might be favored by PCR, and equally so in patients and in controls.

Every bit of the isolated RNA underwent reverse transcription, so sequencing read expressed TCRB transcripts. An average approximately 3.7 million reads came from naive, central memory and regulatory T cell samples. TCRdb keeps only in-frame clones here, not all; method: immunoSEQ multiplex PCR. The data show approximately 170,000 clones, 7.5% to 9.5% seen once. CDR1 and CDR2 (germline): MNHNY, SVGAGI (reference sequence). The CDR3 length is 14 residues. V lost 5 bases, J lost 4 bases, and 13 bases lay in between. J is TRBJ2-3 and V is TRBV6-6; D might be TRBD2 (5 bases). The TCR sequence derives from a woman under 30 in good health. Sample: central memory CD4+ T cells from blood. The CDR3 region is CASSHLEGADTQYF. The CDR3 bases are TGTGCCAGCAGTCACCTAGAGGGCGCAGATACGCAGTATTTT.